Described below is a single T cell receptor beta chain sequence and its context. The sample belongs to a study of CD8 T cells in Susac syndrome. RNA totalling roughly 0.45 to 1 ug underwent reverse transcription with random hexamers. TCRdb ran MiXCR on the immunoSEQ multiplex PCR reads and lists one entry per CDR3 protein. The sample yields roughly 200,000 distinct CDR3 sequences, 95% seen once. Germline V CDR1 and CDR2: SQVTM, ANQGSEA. V was pared by 8 bases and J by 7 bases, with 13 bases of the junction left unmatched. The CDR3 is 14 amino acids. The V call is TRBV29-1, the J call TRBJ2-1; 8 bases agree with TRBD1. The specimen sequenced was CD4+ T cells from PBMCs. The TCR was taken from a human donor with multiple sclerosis. The chain's CDR3 is CSSKGDRILNEQFF. The CDR3 DNA reads as TGCAGCTCAAAAGGGGACAGGATATTAAATGAGCAGTTCTTC.